This TCR beta chain was sequenced during a study of shared clonotypes between healthy human individuals. The authors ran the assay at deep level. Authors' processing steps: ImmunoSEQ junction-only sequences lacked quality scores, so their filtering differed. The repertoire was sequenced with immunoSEQ multiplex PCR; TCRdb's copy has only in-frame clones and lacks some. V, J and clone size are taken as reported in that table, and D and trimming were inferred from the DNA itself. Of around 1.4 million clones in the sample, less than 99% were seen once. Those who donated were healthy HIV-negative adults, with no recent acute infections or vaccinations reported. A word on this clone: The target antigen is unknown. The same CDR3 arises from other DNA sequences in this sample as well.

General study points: Clonotype sharing across a few donors was observed for about 4.8% of naive CD4 clonotypes.

Between the trimmed V and J ends, which lost 1 base and 3 bases, there was a span of 5 bases. Germline lookup yields CDR1 KGHSH and CDR2 LQKENI. This CDR3 has 13 amino acids. This receptor was taken from a man younger than 40 in good health. The chain recombines TRBV18 with TRBJ2-3; D gene uncertain. Sample: naive CD4+ T cells sorted from blood. As to subset: CD45RA+ positively selected. CDR3: CASSPLATDTQYF. The DNA for the CDR3 is TGTGCCAGCTCACCACTAGCTACAGATACGCAGTATTTT.